Described below is a single TCR beta chain sequence and its context. Using immunoSEQ multiplex PCR, the repertoire was profiled, and TCRdb retains in-frame clones only, with some absent. Found here are around 140,000 clones, 65% to 85% of them singletons; the top ten hold approximately 3.8%. The J segment lost 3 bases and the V segment lost 4 bases, leaving 2 bases of the junction unmatched. The CDR3 has 15 residues. Germline V CDR1 and CDR2: SGHNT, YENEEA. This record comes from a study of blood T cell repertoires in COVID-19. Sequences were obtained from peripheral blood. The sequence was obtained from a woman aged 55 to 70 with acute or convalescent COVID-19. V and J are TRBV11-3 and TRBJ2-3; 12 positions match TRBD2. The CDR3 DNA reads as TGTGCCAGCAGCTATACTAGCGGGAGGACAGATACGCAGTATTTT. Encoded protein: CASSYTSGRTDTQYF.